These 20 T cell receptor beta chains share one sample of origin, sequenced in a study of Graves' ophthalmopathy and Graves' hyperthyroidism. RNA transcripts provided the template for amplifying TCR beta CDR3 regions. First-round RT-PCR with HTBI primers preceded a second-round multiplex PCR. TCRdb passed the multiplex PCR reads through MiXCR, listing each CDR3 protein once. The table has a few hundred thousand distinct CDR3 sequences, under 40% seen once. What was sequenced was peripheral blood or thyroid tissue (not recorded which). These receptors all come from an adult man with Graves' hyperthyroidism.

This clonotype was counted once. The chain carries TRBV29-1 and TRBJ1-2; D perhaps matches TRBD1 (6 bases). V lost 4 bases and J 1 base, leaving 13 bases between the germline ends. This CDR3 is 14 amino acids long. Germline CDR1 is SQVTM and CDR2 is ANQGSEA. In DNA form, the CDR3 reads TGCAGCGTTGGAGGACAGACATTTAACTATGGCTACACCTTC. Amino acid sequence: CSVGGQTFNYGYTF.

Concerning this clonotype: This may be a read error: a much more frequent sequence differs by one nucleotide. This chain connects TRBV6-5 to TRBJ1-2; D remains unclear. This CDR3 is built from 14 residues. With 5 bases removed from V and 6 bases from J, the gap between germline ends came to 16 bases. Germline CDR1 and CDR2: MNHEY and SVGAGI. The CDR3 sequence: CASSGRTVLDGYTF. The DNA of the CDR3 is TGTGCCAGCAGTGGAAGGACGGTACTTGATGGCTACACCTTC.

CDR3 sequence (DNA): TGTGCCAGCAGGGTGACGCCGGCGGACACTGAAGCTTTCTTT. The encoded protein is CASRVTPADTEAFF. This rearrangement joins TRBV12-3 or TRBV12-4 to TRBJ1-1, with D hard to call. The V gene lost 6 bases and the J gene lost 3 bases, with 14 bases spanning the gap. The CDR3 has 14 residues.

This clonotype has ten or more counts. The V gene is TRBV27, the J gene TRBJ1-2; 7 bases match TRBD1. The CDR3 length is 15 residues. J lost 2 bases, V lost 5 bases, and 8 bases had no gene match. Germline lookup yields CDR1 MNHEY and CDR2 SMNVEV (reference sequence). The CDR3 DNA reads TGTGCCAGCAGTCCGTCAGGGGGGATGAACTATGGCTACACCTTC. Protein product: CASSPSGGMNYGYTF.

A few counts support this clonotype. V gene TRBV2 combines with J gene TRBJ2-1; D could derive from TRBD1 or TRBD2 (5 bases each). Germline V gives CDR1 SNHLY, CDR2 FYNNEI. V was cut by 5 bases and J by 9 bases, with 14 bases left in between. CDR3 length equals 13 residues. CDR3 DNA: TGTGCCAGCAGTATCGGCTATGGGACTGAGCAGTTCTTC. Residues: CASSIGYGTEQFF.

This clonotype was recorded many times. In DNA, the CDR3 is TGCAGCATGGGACAGGCGAACACTGAAGCTTTCTTT. Its protein product is CSMGQANTEAFF. The chain joins TRBV20-1 to TRBJ1-1, with 8 bases fitting TRBD1. Germline V gene data show CDR1 as DFQATT and CDR2 as SNEGSKA (reference sequence). The CDR3 extends over 12 amino acids.

Details on this clonotype: Compared with germline, one end of the junction differs, possibly owing to a read error. The chain links TRBV10-3 to TRBJ1-1; D is ambiguous. The CDR3 is 11 residues long. The germline CDR1 and CDR2 sequences are ENHRY and SYGVKD. The CDR3, as DNA: TGTGCCAGCAGTAACGGACCGGAAGCTTTCTTT. The encoded protein is CASSNGPEAFF.

The V gene is TRBV24-1, the J gene TRBJ1-5, with D tentatively TRBD1 (6 bases). The CDR3 length is 17 residues. V dropped 5 bases and J dropped 0 bases, with 16 bases sitting between them. Per the germline V gene, CDR1 is KGHDR and CDR2 is SFDVKD. CDR3: CATSGMGHRGSNQPQHF. CDR3 coding DNA: TGTGCCACCAGTGGCATGGGACATCGGGGTAGCAATCAGCCCCAGCATTTT.

This clonotype has only a few counts. The chain employs TRBV7-2 and TRBJ1-1; the D is unclear. This CDR3 spans 14 amino acids. Trimming stripped 5 bases from V and 1 base from J, with 11 bases between. CDR1 and CDR2 (germline): SGHTA, FQGNSA. CDR3 protein: CASSQGWGNTEAFF. In DNA form, the CDR3 reads TGTGCCAGCAGCCAAGGTTGGGGGAACACTGAAGCTTTCTTT.

With respect to this clonotype: This may stem from a read error, because a much larger clone lies one nucleotide away. V and J are TRBV6-6 and TRBJ2-5, with D perhaps TRBD1 or TRBD2 (5 bases each). Germline CDR1 and CDR2: MNHNY and SVGAGI (reference sequence). The CDR3 contains 14 residues. V was cut by 2 bases and J by 9 bases, with 16 bases left in between. For the CDR3, the DNA is TGTGCCAGCAGTTACAGAGGGGCGTCGGAGGCCCAGTACTTC. As protein: CASSYRGASEAQYF.

This clonotype was recorded at least ten times. The J gene is TRBJ2-7, the V gene TRBV4-1, with D maybe TRBD2 (5 bases). Germline CDR1 and CDR2: MGHRA and YSYEKL. The CDR3 length is 14 residues. Trimming shortened V by 3 bases and J by 2 bases, and 11 bases separated the two germline ends. Here the CDR3 DNA reads TGCGCCAGCAGCCATTTCCTCGGGGCCTACGAGCAGTACTTC. It encodes CASSHFLGAYEQYF.

In its sample, this clonotype was seen many times. This chain uses TRBV29-1 with TRBJ1-2; D might be TRBD1 (5 bases). The CDR3 contains 15 residues. V was shortened by 7 bases and J by 2 bases, with 20 bases between the two germline ends. CDR1 is SQVTM and CDR2 is ANQGSEA in the germline V gene. CDR3 DNA sequence: TGCAGCGCCTACGGGCCCTGGGCAGGGAACTATGGCTACACCTTC. Its protein is CSAYGPWAGNYGYTF.

This chain connects TRBV25-1 to TRBJ1-4, with D possibly TRBD1 on 6 matching bases. Germline V lookup: CDR1 MGHDK, CDR2 SYGVNS. The V end was cut by 4 bases, the J end by 7 bases, with 13 bases between. The CDR3 sequence is 14 residues long. CDR3: CASSGKGDTEKLFF. The DNA of the CDR3 is TGTGCCAGCAGTGGGAAGGGGGACACTGAAAAACTGTTTTTT.

The rearrangement joins TRBV20-1 to TRBJ2-3; D might be TRBD1 (6 bases). With 5 bases removed from V and 6 bases from J, the gap between germline ends came to 18 bases. Germline values: CDR1 DFQATT, CDR2 SNEGSKA (reference sequence). This CDR3 spans 14 amino acids. The CDR3 DNA reads as TGCAGTGCTCTAATCAGGGGTTTTGGGGATACGCAGTATTTT. This codes for CSALIRGFGDTQYF.

This clonotype was seen many times. The chain is built from TRBV29-1 and TRBJ1-2; 9 bases fit TRBD1. CDR3 length: 13 residues. Trimming took 2 bases from V and 6 from J; bases not matched to a gene: 4. Germline loops: CDR1 SQVTM, CDR2 ANQGSEA. The CDR3 DNA is TGCAGCGTTGAAAGGACAGGGGAAGATGGCTACACCTTC. It yields the protein CSVERTGEDGYTF.

J is TRBJ2-7 and V is TRBV7-9; tentatively, D is TRBD1 (6 bases). V was pared by 5 bases and J by 5 bases, with 16 bases between. Germline V gene data show CDR1 as SEHNR and CDR2 as FQNEAQ (reference sequence). The CDR3 totals 14 residues. DNA for the CDR3: TGTGCCAGCAGCCCGGTAGGACAGCCGAACGAGCAGTACTTC. It specifies CASSPVGQPNEQYF.

The chain uses TRBV7-9 and TRBJ1-1, with a possible D match to TRBD1 (6 bases). This CDR3 has 14 residues. From germline, CDR1 is SEHNR and CDR2 FQNEAQ (reference sequence). V shed 3 bases and J shed 11 bases, with 19 bases lying between them. The CDR3 DNA is TGTGCCAGCAGCTTGCAGGGGTCCCAGCCCCTGGCTTTCTTT. As protein: CASSLQGSQPLAFF.

This clonotype was recorded many times. CDR3 loop: CASSPRGVTGNTIYF. CDR3 nucleotide sequence: TGTGCCAGCAGCCCGAGGGGGGTCACCGGAAACACCATATATTTT. The V call is TRBV7-8, the J call TRBJ1-3; tentatively, D is TRBD1 (6 bases). The CDR3 consists of 15 residues. V lost 5 bases, J lost 4 bases, and 15 bases lay in between. Germline values: CDR1 SGHVS, CDR2 FQNEAQ.

This clonotype has a count of ten or more. The gene calls are TRBV10-3 and TRBJ2-2; no clear D gene. V was pared by 4 bases and J by 3 bases, with 3 bases between. Germline-derived CDR1 and CDR2 are ENHRY and SYGVKD. The CDR3 has 12 residues. In nucleotides, the CDR3 is TGTGCCATCAGTGGGTACACCGGGGAGCTGTTTTTT. As protein: CAISGYTGELFF.

This sequence joins TRBV12-3 or TRBV12-4 and TRBJ1-2; 9 bases are shared with TRBD1. This CDR3 has 17 amino acids. V was pared by 7 bases and J by 4 bases, with 16 bases of the junction left unmatched. The CDR3 sequence is CASTRTGASETSYGYTF. Written as DNA, the CDR3 is TGTGCCAGCACACGGACAGGGGCGTCGGAGACTTCCTATGGCTACACCTTC.